The clone carrying this T cell receptor (beta chain) showed up just a few times. V gave up 0 bases and J gave up 2 bases, with 10 bases separating them. CDR3 length: 14 residues. CDR1 is GTSNPN and CDR2 is SVGIG in the germline V gene (reference sequence). The sample is drawn from a study of blood T cells in healthy people across ages. A second roughly 6 to 11 cycle PCR used barcoded and J-beta primers. Each CDR3 protein gets one entry after TCRdb re-called the 5' RACE reads with MiXCR. This sample has about 690,000 distinct CDR3 sequences, with 35% to 50% found just once. The source of this sequence is a man at least 80 years old in good health. This chain uses TRBV30 with TRBJ2-5; weak D call: TRBD2 (6 bases). Sequencing was done on a sample of blood. CDR3 amino acids: CAWSVISGQETQYF. CDR3 nucleotide sequence: TGTGCCTGGAGTGTCATTAGCGGTCAAGAGACCCAGTACTTC.